This T cell receptor beta chain was recorded in a study of blood T cell repertoires in COVID-19. Study at large: The United States, Italy and Spain provided the acute and convalescent COVID-19 samples. PBMCs, B-cell-depleted T cells, or T cells were the source of the cDNA or gDNA that made up the material.

Germline CDR1 reads SGHRS; CDR2 reads YFSETQ. CDR3 length: 16 residues. The germline V and J ends were trimmed by 2 bases and 2 bases, with 16 bases remaining between them. Source study methods: For nucleated cells, counts were estimated from reference gene primer amplification. Assay used: immunoSEQ multiplex PCR; TCRdb lists only in-frame clones, some missing. V and J calls and clone size follow that table, whereas D and trimming were derived from the DNA. The sample contains a few hundred thousand clones, just under 85% of which appear only once. The chain joins TRBV5-1 to TRBJ1-1; a possible D gene is TRBD1 (6 bases). Material: PBMCs or T cells enriched from blood (not recorded which). The TCR originated in a man aged 40-55 years who had recovered from COVID-19. CDR3 region: CASSFTGLGLNTEAFF. In DNA, the CDR3 is TGCGCCAGCAGCTTCACAGGGCTCGGTCTTAACACTGAAGCTTTCTTT.